The rows below give T cell receptor beta chains drawn from one sample of a study of shared clonotypes between healthy human individuals. The repertoire was sequenced with immunoSEQ multiplex PCR; TCRdb's copy has only in-frame clones and lacks some. The table lists hundreds of thousands of clones, 92% of them singletons. Sequencing used naive CD8+ T cells sorted from blood. Source of these receptors: a man aged 25-45 years in good health. Both conserved end residues are part of each CDR3. Each record gives: J gene, clone size, D gene, V gene, CDR3 protein, CDR3 DNA. A D gene is named only where the DNA matches it firmly. Clone size is shown for a subset of rows, as once, few, many or a class of expanded clone.

j_call: TRBJ2-1
clone_size: few
d_call: TRBD2
v_call: TRBV27
cdr3_aa: CASTTSGPNNEQFF
cdr3_nt: TGTGCCAGCACGACTAGCGGGCCCAACAATGAGCAGTTCTTC

j_call: TRBJ2-1
clone_size: -
d_call: -
v_call: TRBV11-2
cdr3_aa: CASSLDGSLSGSPYNEQFF
cdr3_nt: TGTGCCAGCAGCTTAGATGGGAGCCTCTCGGGGTCGCCCTACAATGAGCAGTTCTTC

j_call: TRBJ1-4
clone_size: -
d_call: TRBD1
v_call: TRBV30
cdr3_aa: CAWRPTGATNEKLFF
cdr3_nt: TGTGCCTGGAGGCCAACAGGGGCAACTAATGAAAAACTGTTTTTT

j_call: TRBJ2-2
clone_size: few
d_call: -
v_call: TRBV19
cdr3_aa: CASSIITGWANTGELFF
cdr3_nt: TGTGCCAGTAGTATAATTACAGGGTGGGCGAACACCGGGGAGCTGTTTTTT

j_call: TRBJ1-5
clone_size: once
d_call: -
v_call: TRBV10-3
cdr3_aa: CAISETANQPQHF
cdr3_nt: TGTGCCATCAGTGAGACAGCAAATCAGCCCCAGCATTTT

j_call: TRBJ1-4
clone_size: -
d_call: -
v_call: TRBV19
cdr3_aa: CASSMGPYRNEKLFF
cdr3_nt: TGTGCCAGTAGTATGGGGCCCTACCGGAATGAAAAACTGTTTTTT

j_call: TRBJ2-7
clone_size: once
d_call: TRBD2
v_call: TRBV27
cdr3_aa: CASSLVPTSRNSYEQYF
cdr3_nt: TGTGCCAGCAGTTTGGTCCCGACTAGCCGAAACTCCTACGAGCAGTACTTC

j_call: TRBJ2-7
clone_size: -
d_call: -
v_call: TRBV7-8
cdr3_aa: CASSLGGTAYEQYF
cdr3_nt: TGTGCCAGCAGCTTAGGGGGAACCGCCTACGAGCAGTACTTC

j_call: TRBJ1-1
clone_size: -
d_call: TRBD1
v_call: TRBV27
cdr3_aa: CASSFGTGGINTEAFF
cdr3_nt: TGTGCCAGCAGTTTTGGGACAGGGGGAATAAACACTGAAGCTTTCTTT

j_call: TRBJ2-1
clone_size: -
d_call: -
v_call: TRBV7-9
cdr3_aa: CASSFFHQEQFF
cdr3_nt: TGTGCCAGCAGCTTCTTCCATCAGGAGCAGTTCTTC

j_call: TRBJ2-2
clone_size: -
d_call: TRBD2
v_call: TRBV5-1
cdr3_aa: CASSFSRNRDYRDTGELFF
cdr3_nt: TGCGCCAGCAGCTTTTCCAGAAACCGGGACTATCGAGACACCGGGGAGCTGTTTTTT

j_call: TRBJ2-2
clone_size: -
d_call: -
v_call: TRBV9
cdr3_aa: CASSAGGTGELFF
cdr3_nt: TGTGCCAGCAGCGCAGGAGGGACCGGGGAGCTGTTTTTT

j_call: TRBJ2-2
clone_size: -
d_call: -
v_call: TRBV27
cdr3_aa: CASSLPPTGELFF
cdr3_nt: TGTGCCAGCAGTCTCCCTCCGACCGGGGAGCTGTTTTTT

j_call: TRBJ1-5
clone_size: few
d_call: TRBD1
v_call: TRBV10-3
cdr3_aa: CAIRDVQGAQPQHF
cdr3_nt: TGTGCCATCAGGGACGTACAGGGGGCTCAGCCCCAGCATTTT

j_call: TRBJ2-5
clone_size: -
d_call: -
v_call: TRBV6-5
cdr3_aa: CASSYARWDDEETQYF
cdr3_nt: TGTGCCAGCAGTTACGCTCGATGGGACGATGAAGAGACCCAGTACTTC

j_call: TRBJ2-3
clone_size: -
d_call: -
v_call: TRBV5-1
cdr3_aa: CASSLFLGSLTDTQYF
cdr3_nt: TGCGCCAGCAGCTTGTTTCTGGGGAGCCTCACAGATACGCAGTATTTT

j_call: TRBJ2-1
clone_size: -
d_call: TRBD2
v_call: TRBV4-3
cdr3_aa: CASSQPLAGYNEQFF
cdr3_nt: TGCGCCAGCAGCCAACCACTAGCGGGCTACAATGAGCAGTTCTTC

j_call: TRBJ2-7
clone_size: few
d_call: -
v_call: TRBV10-2
cdr3_aa: CASSESPYEQYF
cdr3_nt: TGCGCCAGCAGTGAGTCCCCCTACGAGCAGTACTTC

j_call: TRBJ2-7
clone_size: -
d_call: TRBD2
v_call: TRBV27
cdr3_aa: CASSLSSGRREQYF
cdr3_nt: TGTGCCAGCAGTTTATCTAGCGGGAGGAGAGAGCAGTACTTC

j_call: TRBJ1-1
clone_size: -
d_call: -
v_call: TRBV29-1
cdr3_aa: CSVTRMNTEAFF
cdr3_nt: TGCAGCGTAACACGCATGAACACTGAAGCTTTCTTT

j_call: TRBJ2-7
clone_size: -
d_call: -
v_call: TRBV9
cdr3_aa: CASSPGFDEQYF
cdr3_nt: TGTGCCAGCAGCCCCGGGTTTGACGAGCAGTACTTC

j_call: TRBJ2-1
clone_size: -
d_call: -
v_call: TRBV15
cdr3_aa: CATRPLSSSEQFF
cdr3_nt: TGTGCCACCCGACCCCTCTCCTCAAGTGAGCAGTTCTTC